This T cell receptor (beta chain) was found in a study of PD-1 blockade in classical Hodgkin lymphoma. Across the whole study: Patients got intravenous nivolumab 3 mg/kg every 2 weeks.

Sequencing used immunoSEQ multiplex PCR; TCRdb keeps in-frame clones, though not all of them. The sample contains over 85,000 clones, about 92% of which appear only once. Trimming pared 4 bases from V and 4 bases from J, leaving 10 bases between. Germline loops: CDR1 SEHNR, CDR2 FQNEAQ (reference sequence). This CDR3 has 13 residues. Comment on this clone: Its antigen is not identified.

Study results and caveats: Compared with baseline, CD4+ but not CD8+ TCR diversity had risen significantly by C4D1. When set against healthy donors, newly diagnosed patients were reported to show lower baseline TCR diversity. For complete responders, baseline diversity was comparable to that of newly diagnosed patients.

Indicated time point: cycle 4 day 1 (C4D1), after five to seven weeks of nivolumab. Relapse was seen in all patients after autologous stem cell transplantation, and brentuximab vedotin exposure was variable. The chain links TRBV7-9 to TRBJ1-2; possible D gene TRBD1, 6 bases. The clonotype was recovered from a human donor with classical Hodgkin lymphoma. The sequenced sample was peripheral blood mononuclear cells (PBMCs), obtained before the fourth cycle of nivolumab. The CDR3 loop is CASSYDRIYGYTF. The CDR3 bases are TGTGCCAGCAGCTACGACAGGATCTATGGCTACACCTTC.